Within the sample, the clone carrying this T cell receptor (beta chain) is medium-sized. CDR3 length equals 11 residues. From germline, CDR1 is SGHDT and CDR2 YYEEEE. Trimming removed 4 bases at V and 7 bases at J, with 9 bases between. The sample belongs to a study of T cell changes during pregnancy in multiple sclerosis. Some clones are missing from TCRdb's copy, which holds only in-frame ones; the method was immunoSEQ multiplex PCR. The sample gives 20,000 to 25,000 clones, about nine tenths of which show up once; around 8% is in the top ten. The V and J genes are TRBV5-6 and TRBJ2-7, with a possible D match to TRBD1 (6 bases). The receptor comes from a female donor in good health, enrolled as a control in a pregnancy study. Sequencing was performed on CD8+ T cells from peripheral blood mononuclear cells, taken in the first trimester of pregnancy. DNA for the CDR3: TGTGCCAGCAGCGGTGACAGGGAGCAGTACTTC. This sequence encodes CASSGDREQYF.